This entry lists 5 T cell receptor beta chains sequenced from one sample in a study of memory CD4+ T cells and cytomegalovirus serostatus. The data were produced by immunoSEQ multiplex PCR, yet TCRdb's version contains in-frame clones alone and is incomplete. Of about 42,000 clones in the sample, roughly 78% were seen once. Single viable CD3+CD4+CD8-CD45RO+ cells were sorted as the memory CD4+ T cells. Sequencing used memory CD4+ T cells from blood. These receptors were collected from an adult in good health and CMV-seronegative.

This chain joins TRBV5-6 and TRBJ1-6; D gene uncertain. The CDR3 length is 18 residues. Trimming took 0 bases from V and 0 from J, leaving 13 bases between them. Germline loops: CDR1 SGHDT, CDR2 YYEEEE. The CDR3, as DNA: TGTGCCAGCAGCTTGGGAATTAAGGAGGTCTCCTATAATTCACCCCTCCACTTT. Its translation: CASSLGIKEVSYNSPLHF.

The V gene is TRBV5-6, the J gene TRBJ2-7; possibly TRBD1 for D (5 bases). From germline, CDR1 is SGHDT and CDR2 YYEEEE. The CDR3 loop spans 13 amino acids. Trimming took 2 bases from V and 2 from J, leaving 8 bases between them. The CDR3 is CASSLSGPYEQYF. CDR3 bases: TGTGCCAGCAGCTTATCAGGGCCCTACGAGCAGTACTTC.

The chain carries TRBV20-1 and TRBJ2-7, with 9 bases matching TRBD1. J gave up 11 bases and V 0 bases, and 2 bases lay outside the gene matches. CDR1 DFQATT and CDR2 SNEGSKA come from the germline V gene (reference sequence). This CDR3 has 11 amino acids. The CDR3 DNA reads TGCAGTGCTAGAGACCGACAGGGGGAGTACTTC. This gives the protein CSARDRQGEYF.

The genes are TRBV25-1 and TRBJ2-2; tentative D call: TRBD1 (6 bases). V dropped 4 bases and J dropped 5 bases, with 11 bases sitting between them. This CDR3 has 14 residues. CDR1 is MGHDK and CDR2 is SYGVNS in the germline V gene. The CDR3 bases are TGTGCCAGCAGTGCAACAGGGAGAACCGGGGAGCTGTTTTTT. It translates to CASSATGRTGELFF. Together with reference TRBV25-1 and TRBJ2-2, the CDR3 gives the full variable domain: EADIYQTPRYLVIGTGKKITLECSQTMGHDKMYWYQQDPGMELHLIHYSYGVNSTEKGDLSSESTVSRIRTEHFPLTLESARPSHTSQYLCASSATGRTGELFFGEGSRLTVL.

The chain recombines TRBV4-3 with TRBJ1-1; D call uncertain. Germline V CDR1 and CDR2: LGHNA, YSLEER. CDR3 length: 14 amino acids. Trimming took 3 bases from V and 1 from J, leaving 9 bases between them. CDR3 DNA sequence: TGCGCCAGCAGCCAGGCACACCCGAACACTGAAGCTTTCTTT. Protein: CASSQAHPNTEAFF.